The rows below give T cell receptor beta chains drawn from one sample of a study of PD-L1 blockade in urothelial cancer. Libraries were prepared by immunoSEQ multiplex PCR; TCRdb keeps only in-frame clonotypes and omits some of them. Among roughly 120,000 clones listed, 91% were seen once. The sample consisted of PBMCs, taken around atezolizumab (anti-PD-L1) treatment. The receptors stem from a man aged 55 to 70 with urothelial cancer. The conserved cysteine and the conserved F or W are not part of the CDR3 here.

j_call v_call cdr3_aa
TRBJ2-1 TRBV4-3 ASSRSSGSYNEQF
TRBJ2-2 TRBV7-7 ASSYLLVAGELF
TRBJ2-6 TRBV5-6 ASSLRPETSSGANVLT
TRBJ2-3 TRBV29-1 SVNTQGTDTQY
TRBJ1-5 TRBV6-5 ASRVQGGQPQH
TRBJ1-3 TRBV6-1 ASILTGGSGNTIY
TRBJ1-1 TRBV9 ASSATPNTEAF
TRBJ2-3 TRBV21-1 ASSTRGGAGGTDTQY
TRBJ1-2 TRBV19 ASSIARGQNYGYT
TRBJ2-3 TRBV20-1 SASGDTQY
TRBJ2-7 TRBV15 ATSRDVRDSGSYEQY